This T cell receptor (beta chain) was profiled in a study of blood T cell repertoires in COVID-19. V gave up 3 bases and J gave up 0 bases; unmatched junction bases: 2. This CDR3 region has 15 residues. Germline loops: CDR1 KGHSH, CDR2 LQKENI. Original methodology: Reference gene primer amplification in the assay estimated nucleated cell counts. Sequencing used immunoSEQ multiplex PCR; TCRdb keeps in-frame clones, though not all of them. From that table come the V and J calls and clone size; the DNA was used to work out D and trimming. The sample includes approximately 62,000 clones, 75% to 85% of them seen just once.

Sequences were obtained from peripheral blood. This receptor was identified in a man older than 75 with acute or convalescent COVID-19. V gene TRBV18 combines with J gene TRBJ2-1; 7 positions match TRBD2. CDR3 DNA sequence: TGTGCCAGCTCACCCCGGGACTACTCCTACAATGAGCAGTTCTTC. Protein sequence: CASSPRDYSYNEQFF.